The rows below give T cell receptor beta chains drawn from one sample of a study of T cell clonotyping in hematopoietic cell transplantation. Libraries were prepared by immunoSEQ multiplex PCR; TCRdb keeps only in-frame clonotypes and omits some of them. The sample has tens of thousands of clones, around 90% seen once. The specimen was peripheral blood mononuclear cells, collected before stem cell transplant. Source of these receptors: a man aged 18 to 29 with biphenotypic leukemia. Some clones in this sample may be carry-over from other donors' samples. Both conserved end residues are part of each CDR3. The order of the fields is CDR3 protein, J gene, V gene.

CDR3 protein: CAWMAPFWREDFANTGELFF
J gene: TRBJ2-2
V gene: TRBV30

CDR3 protein: CASRRAGVTDTQYF
J gene: TRBJ2-3
V gene: TRBV5-1

CDR3 protein: CASSPSATSGRYNEQFF
J gene: TRBJ2-1
V gene: TRBV7-2

CDR3 protein: CSARGGNTIYF
J gene: TRBJ1-3
V gene: TRBV20-1

CDR3 protein: CASSQGGGAAPLHF
J gene: TRBJ1-6
V gene: TRBV14

CDR3 protein: CASWGQSTDTQYF
J gene: TRBJ2-3
V gene: TRBV19

CDR3 protein: CASSYSGNTEAFF
J gene: TRBJ1-1
V gene: TRBV19

CDR3 protein: CASSRVSGGAKTGELFF
J gene: TRBJ2-2
V gene: TRBV4-3

CDR3 protein: CASSAKSGGSYNEQFF
J gene: TRBJ2-1
V gene: TRBV19

CDR3 protein: CASSPFLGYQETQYF
J gene: TRBJ2-5
V gene: TRBV27

CDR3 protein: CASSQDPGKVYTGELFF
J gene: TRBJ2-2
V gene: TRBV4-1

CDR3 protein: CASSFTQGRGGYTF
J gene: TRBJ1-2
V gene: TRBV27

CDR3 protein: CASRGTGANVLTF
J gene: TRBJ2-6
V gene: TRBV11-3

CDR3 protein: CSVKLDGDLAKNIQYF
J gene: TRBJ2-4
V gene: TRBV29-1

CDR3 protein: CASSLGDHYNEQFF
J gene: TRBJ2-1
V gene: TRBV7-9

CDR3 protein: CASSGGTGPYEQYF
J gene: TRBJ2-7
V gene: TRBV13

CDR3 protein: CASRGNYGYTF
J gene: TRBJ1-2
V gene: TRBV6-5

CDR3 protein: CASREGQGLSRNQPQHF
J gene: TRBJ1-5
V gene: TRBV5-5

CDR3 protein: CASSRDSPFVTQYF
J gene: TRBJ2-3
V gene: TRBV7-2

CDR3 protein: CASSSSTRREQYF
J gene: TRBJ2-7
V gene: TRBV6-9

CDR3 protein: CASSSGLGEQFF
J gene: TRBJ2-1
V gene: TRBV27

CDR3 protein: CASSVGGGHYEQYF
J gene: TRBJ2-7
V gene: TRBV5-1

CDR3 protein: CASSYGQLGNSPLHF
J gene: TRBJ1-6
V gene: TRBV6-5

CDR3 protein: CAWSADRGQVYGYTF
J gene: TRBJ1-2
V gene: TRBV30

CDR3 protein: CASSLDGTQYF
J gene: TRBJ2-3
V gene: TRBV6-5

CDR3 protein: CASSPGLAEETQYF
J gene: TRBJ2-5
V gene: TRBV11-2

CDR3 protein: CASSLEGVQPQHF
J gene: TRBJ1-5
V gene: TRBV5-6

CDR3 protein: CSVVGGWANVLTF
J gene: TRBJ2-6
V gene: TRBV29-1

CDR3 protein: CASSKRGNRSQETQYF
J gene: TRBJ2-5
V gene: TRBV21-1

CDR3 protein: CASRGAGANVLTF
J gene: TRBJ2-6
V gene: TRBV6-5

CDR3 protein: CASSMEGGGNTIYF
J gene: TRBJ1-3
V gene: TRBV19

CDR3 protein: CASSPVEAGGTDTQYF
J gene: TRBJ2-3
V gene: TRBV4-1

CDR3 protein: CASSLARGYEQYF
J gene: TRBJ2-7
V gene: TRBV5-4

CDR3 protein: CASSLTGDTEAFF
J gene: TRBJ1-1
V gene: TRBV7-2

CDR3 protein: CASSLGRGGKATNEKLFF
J gene: TRBJ1-4
V gene: TRBV11-2

CDR3 protein: CASSTLHRGSNQPQHF
J gene: TRBJ1-5
V gene: TRBV19

CDR3 protein: CASPGQGENEQFF
J gene: TRBJ2-1
V gene: TRBV2

CDR3 protein: CASIRDGAEQYF
J gene: TRBJ2-7
V gene: TRBV7-9

CDR3 protein: CASVPGQAVYEQYF
J gene: TRBJ2-7
V gene: TRBV7-9

CDR3 protein: CASSESGNRKTYEQYF
J gene: TRBJ2-7
V gene: TRBV6-1

CDR3 protein: CASSLGTGKSTEAFF
J gene: TRBJ1-1
V gene: TRBV5-1

CDR3 protein: CASSFYDSGRGGNEQFF
J gene: TRBJ2-1
V gene: TRBV7-3

CDR3 protein: CASSIVPSGGYEQYF
J gene: TRBJ2-7
V gene: TRBV19

CDR3 protein: CASSPRGSNYGYTF
J gene: TRBJ1-2
V gene: TRBV4-2

CDR3 protein: CASSQGDGRNTIYF
J gene: TRBJ1-3
V gene: TRBV4-1

CDR3 protein: CATTGALFYEQYF
J gene: TRBJ2-7
V gene: TRBV28

CDR3 protein: CASSYGLPWSNEQFF
J gene: TRBJ2-1
V gene: TRBV6-5

CDR3 protein: CASRGRDTGELFF
J gene: TRBJ2-2
V gene: TRBV5-1

CDR3 protein: CASSSGRGTSGIYEQYF
J gene: TRBJ2-7
V gene: TRBV11-2

CDR3 protein: CASSIGLEQFF
J gene: TRBJ2-1
V gene: TRBV19

CDR3 protein: CASSQNSGYGTEAFF
J gene: TRBJ1-1
V gene: TRBV6-5

CDR3 protein: CASSLYGGSGGNEQFF
J gene: TRBJ2-1
V gene: TRBV11-3

CDR3 protein: CASSGETTGNYGYTF
J gene: TRBJ1-2
V gene: TRBV19

CDR3 protein: CASSQVPGSGSYEQYF
J gene: TRBJ2-7
V gene: TRBV4-1

CDR3 protein: CASSQDPIGTTQYF
J gene: TRBJ2-3
V gene: TRBV4-2

CDR3 protein: CASSQGRRETQYF
J gene: TRBJ2-5
V gene: TRBV4-3